A single TCR beta chain is shown here with its context. Its antigen is unidentified. The entry originates in a study of OX40 agonist ivuxolimab in advanced cancers. For the study at large: Ivuxolimab, an agonistic anti-OX40 (CD134) antibody, was given to patients.

Study-wide findings and caveats: Certain nonresponders additionally had low normalized T-cell clonal expansion. Both CD4+ and CD8+ T cell populations in blood had undergone clonal expansion by week 6 at 0.1 to 3.0 mg/kg. In CD8+ T cells, expanded clones were on average more numerous than in CD4+.

Produced via immunoSEQ multiplex PCR; TCRdb's table is partial and in-frame only. The sample contains tens of thousands of clones, approximately 86% of which appear only once. The sample in question was CD4+ or CD8+ T cells sorted from blood, obtained in a trial of the OX40 agonist ivuxolimab. The clonotype originates from an adult with an advanced solid tumor such as melanoma, head and neck, liver or kidney cancer.

CDR3 protein: CASSPPGRLQETQYF. CDR3 in DNA: TGTGCCAGCAGCCCCCCGGGACGGCTCCAAGAGACCCAGTACTTC. This chain connects TRBV7-9 to TRBJ2-5, with D perhaps assigned TRBD1 or TRBD2 (5 bases each). The CDR3 is 15 residues long. Between the trimmed V and J ends, which lost 5 bases and 1 base, there was a span of 14 bases. Looked up from germline, CDR1 is SEHNR and CDR2 is FQNEAQ (reference sequence).